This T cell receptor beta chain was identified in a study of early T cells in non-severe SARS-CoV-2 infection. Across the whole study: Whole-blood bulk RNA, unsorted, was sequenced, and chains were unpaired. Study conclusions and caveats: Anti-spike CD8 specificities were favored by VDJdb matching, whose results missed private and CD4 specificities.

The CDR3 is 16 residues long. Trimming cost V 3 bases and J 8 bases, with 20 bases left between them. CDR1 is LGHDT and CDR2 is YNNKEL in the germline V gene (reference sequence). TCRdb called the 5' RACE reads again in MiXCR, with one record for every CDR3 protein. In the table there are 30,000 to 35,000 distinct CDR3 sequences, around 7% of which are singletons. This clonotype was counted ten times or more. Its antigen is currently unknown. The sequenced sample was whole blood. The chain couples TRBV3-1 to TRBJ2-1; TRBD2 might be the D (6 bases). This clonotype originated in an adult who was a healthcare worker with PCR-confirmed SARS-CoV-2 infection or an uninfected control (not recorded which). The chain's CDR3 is CASSHPYGRWSDEQFF. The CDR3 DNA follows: TGTGCCAGCAGCCATCCCTACGGGAGATGGTCCGATGAGCAGTTCTTC.